The 21 T cell receptor beta chains below come from one sample, sequenced in a study of tumor-infiltrating lymphocytes in primary liver carcinoma. Total RNA (around 510 ng) served as template for TCR beta cDNA synthesis primed by a constant-region primer. Employing slightly modified ARM-PCR, three nested multiplex PCR rounds were run, and these gave rise to the TCR beta libraries. A C-beta reverse primer and TRBV1-TRBV30 forward primers served in each of the first two PCR rounds, at about 9 cycles apiece. A single record per CDR3 protein comes from TCRdb applying MiXCR to the multiplex PCR reads. The sample lists around 80,000 distinct CDR3 sequences; 72% were seen once. Total RNA and DNA came together from approximately 20-30 mg of bulk tissue without cell sorting. The sample taken for sequencing was liver tumor tissue from sampling region 1. Subset indicated: tumor region T1, superior pole. The receptor source for this set is a middle-aged man with primary liver carcinoma and hepatitis B virus infection.

Note on this clonotype: No conserved phenylalanine or tryptophan ends this CDR3, so it is likely a read error. The chain joins TRBV13 to TRBJ2-7; D is possibly TRBD1 (5 bases). The CDR3 has 13 amino acids. The germline V gene has CDR1 PRHDT and CDR2 FYEKMQ (reference sequence). V was shortened by 3 bases and J by 5 bases, with 11 bases between the two germline ends. The CDR3 loop is CASSFRQKNEQYS. In nucleotides, the CDR3 is TGTGCCAGCAGCTTTAGACAGAAAAACGAGCAGTACTCC.

This chain connects TRBV13 to TRBJ1-6; D might be TRBD1 (5 bases). Trimming pared 2 bases from V and 15 bases from J, leaving 17 bases between. Germline V gene data show CDR1 as PRHDT and CDR2 as FYEKMQ (reference sequence). CDR3 size: 14 residues. CDR3 nucleotide sequence: TGTGCCAGCAGCTTACACGCGAGGGGATCAGACCTCCACTTT. Translation gives CASSLHARGSDLHF.

Turning to this clonotype: An end of the junction differs from the germline gene, which may be a read error. The chain links TRBV11-2 to TRBJ1-2, with D hard to call. Germline CDR1 SGHAT, CDR2 FQNNGV. This CDR3 comprises 14 residues. Here the CDR3 reads CAGSLGRQSYGYTF. CDR3 DNA sequence: TGTGCCGGCAGCTTAGGTCGTCAGAGCTATGGTTACACCTTC.

This clonotype appeared a few times. The CDR3 region is CASSLGVPGTGTQYF. The CDR3 bases are TGTGCCAGCAGCTTAGGAGTCCCGGGCACGGGTACGCAGTATTTT. The chain recombines TRBV11-2 with TRBJ2-3; D uncertain. Germline-derived CDR1 and CDR2 are SGHAT and FQNNGV. This CDR3 has 15 residues. The ends were cut back, 1 base at V and 8 bases at J, with 16 bases in the middle.

This clonotype was counted once. Lacking the conserved final phenylalanine or tryptophan, this CDR3 likely reflects a read error. The chain links TRBV6-1 to TRBJ2-7; D is perhaps TRBD2 (6 bases). The CDR3 totals 14 residues. V dropped 7 bases and J dropped 4 bases, with 17 bases sitting between them. From germline, CDR1 is MNHNS and CDR2 SASEGT. Here the CDR3 reads CASKGAGLPYEQYL. For the CDR3, the DNA is TGTGCCAGCAAGGGCGCGGGATTACCATACGAGCAGTACCTC.

Concerning this clonotype: Since a much larger clone is just one base distant, this may be a read error. This sequence joins TRBV7-9 and TRBJ2-1; no clear D. CDR1 is SEHNR and CDR2 is FQNEAQ in the germline V gene (reference sequence). This CDR3 is 13 amino acids long. Trimming pared 7 bases from V and 9 bases from J, leaving 16 bases between. The CDR3 DNA follows: TGTGCCAGCAACTCAGCCTTGGACGTTGAGCAGTTCTTC. It yields the protein CASNSALDVEQFF.

A word on this clonotype: With a much larger clone just one base away, this may be a read error. The chain combines TRBV7-9 with TRBJ1-2, with 9 positions matching TRBD1. Trimming cost V 7 bases and J 4 bases; bases outside gene matches: 7. CDR1 and CDR2 (germline): SEHNR, FQNEAQ (reference sequence). The CDR3 runs 14 residues. CDR3 nucleotide sequence: TGTGCCAGCATGATCCCGACAGGGGGCTATGGCTACACCTTC. It specifies CASMIPTGGYGYTF.

V is TRBV10-1 and J is TRBJ2-1, with D unclear. Germline lookup yields CDR1 WNHNN and CDR2 SYGVQD (reference sequence). Trimming pared 1 base from V and 2 bases from J, leaving 12 bases between. The CDR3 is 16 residues long. Written as DNA, the CDR3 is TGCGCCAGCAGTGAGTTGCGGAGTATCACCTACAATGAGCAGTTCTTC. Translation: CASSELRSITYNEQFF.

To note about this clonotype: At one boundary the junction diverges from the germline segment, which might be a read error. This rearrangement joins TRBV6-1 to TRBJ1-3; a possible D gene is TRBD1 (5 bases). The germline CDR1 and CDR2 sequences are MNHNS and SASEGT. The CDR3 extends over 15 amino acids. Written as DNA, the CDR3 is TGTGCAAGCAGTCTTACAGGCGACTCTGGAAACACCATATATTTT. Amino acids: CASSLTGDSGNTIYF.

This chain uses TRBV4-1 with TRBJ2-7; TRBD2 might be the D (5 bases). This CDR3 spans 14 amino acids. V was trimmed by 0 bases and J by 7 bases, leaving 13 bases between them. Germline V gene lookup returns CDR1 MGHRA and CDR2 YSYEKL. This chain's CDR3 is CASSQDGDREEQYF. The CDR3 coding sequence is TGCGCCAGCAGCCAAGACGGGGATAGGGAGGAGCAGTACTTC.

This clonotype was observed many times. The chain combines TRBV28 with TRBJ2-1; D call uncertain. The germline V gene encodes CDR1 MDHEN and CDR2 SYDVKM. The V end lost 6 bases, the J end lost 4 bases, and 10 bases lay between the germline ends. This CDR3 comprises 13 residues. The CDR3 DNA reads TGTGCCAGCAGGTCGGAGCAGTACAATGAGCAGTTCTTC. Residues: CASRSEQYNEQFF.

Comment on this clonotype: This sequence may be a read error, since a much larger clone differs from it by one base. V is TRBV30 and J is TRBJ2-1, with D unclear. The germline V gene has CDR1 GTSNPN and CDR2 SVGIG (reference sequence). The CDR3 spans 12 residues. The CDR3 loop is CAWSTPLDELFF. The CDR3 bases are TGTGCCTGGAGTACGCCCCTCGATGAGCTGTTCTTC.

Remarks on this clonotype: The CDR3 ends on some other residue instead of the conserved phenylalanine or tryptophan, so this is likely a read error. This rearrangement joins TRBV10-3 to TRBJ2-7; TRBD1 agrees at 10 bases. This CDR3 is built from 17 residues. CDR1 and CDR2 (germline): ENHRY, SYGVKD. The CDR3: CTISVLPPGQGSGEQYP. DNA for the CDR3: TGTACCATCAGTGTCCTTCCCCCGGGACAGGGGTCCGGCGAGCAGTACCCC.

Comment on this clonotype: A read error may account for a junction end that differs from germline. This chain links TRBV6-2 or TRBV6-3 with TRBJ2-5; D unclear. CDR3 length: 13 residues. Germline V lookup: CDR1 MNHEY, CDR2 SVGEGT. The CDR3 bases are TGTGCCTGCAGTTACGGGCATAAAGAGACCCAGTACTTC. Its protein is CACSYGHKETQYF.

This clonotype has just one count. At one of its ends the junction is not consistent with the germline gene, which may arise from a read error. The chain employs TRBV11-2 and TRBJ2-7, with TRBD2 identical over 11 bases. This CDR3 comprises 17 residues. In germline, CDR1 is SGHAT, CDR2 FQNNGV. The CDR3 coding sequence is TGTGCCAGCAGCTTGGGAGTAGGGACTAGCGGTACCTATGAGCAGTACTTC. This encodes CASSLGVGTSGTYEQYF. The full variable domain, completed using reference TRBV11-2 and TRBJ2-7, is EAGVAQSPRYKIIEKRQSVAFWCNPISGHATLYWYQQILGQGPKLLIQFQNNGVVDDSQLPKDRFSAERLKGVDSTLKIQPAKLEDSAVYLCASSLGVGTSGTYEQYFGPGTRLTVT.

On this clonotype: The conserved phenylalanine or tryptophan normally closing the CDR3 is absent here, so this likely arose from a read error. The chain links TRBV18 to TRBJ1-5; unclear D gene. Germline CDR1 and CDR2: KGHSH and LQKENI. The CDR3 has 14 amino acids. CDR3 nucleotides: TGTGCCAGCTCACCACCGGCTAGCACTCAGCCCCAGCATCTT. This encodes CASSPPASTQPQHL.

In the case of this clonotype: The CDR3 ends on some other residue instead of the conserved phenylalanine or tryptophan, so this is likely a read error. The chain employs TRBV11-2 and TRBJ2-7, with 7 bases identical to TRBD1. Per germline, CDR1 SGHAT and CDR2 FQNNGV. The CDR3 has 13 amino acids. The chain's CDR3 is CVSSSAQGDEQYS. DNA for the CDR3: TGTGTCAGCAGCTCTGCCCAGGGGGACGAGCAGTACTCC.

Notes on this clonotype: At one end, the junction sequence differs from germline, possibly due to a read error. The CDR3 DNA follows: TGTGCCAGCAAATGGGGGAGGGTTGGCGGGGAGCTGCTTTTT. Protein sequence: CASKWGRVGGELLF. The V and J genes are TRBV6-5 and TRBJ2-2, with 7 nucleotides matching TRBD2. The CDR3 contains 14 residues. Germline loops: CDR1 MNHEY, CDR2 SVGAGI.

CDR3 nucleotide sequence: TGTGCCAGCAGTGACAGCGGGAGCCTCTACAATGAGCAGTTCTTC. It encodes CASSDSGSLYNEQFF. The chain carries TRBV11-2 and TRBJ2-1; 8 nucleotides align to TRBD2. J was trimmed by 3 bases and V by 6 bases; bases with no gene match: 7. The CDR3 sequence is 15 residues long. Germline V gives CDR1 SGHAT, CDR2 FQNNGV.

This rearrangement joins TRBV29-1 to TRBJ2-1, with 14 bases identical to TRBD2. V shed 4 bases and J 7 bases; nucleotides not matched to a gene: 3. Germline CDR1 and CDR2: SQVTM and ANQGSEA. The CDR3 consists of 14 residues. CDR3 in amino acids: CSVARTSGGNEQFF. CDR3 in DNA: TGCAGCGTTGCAAGGACTAGCGGGGGGAATGAGCAGTTCTTC.

The count of this clonotype is one. This rearrangement joins TRBV6-1 to TRBJ2-3, with 8 bases aligning to TRBD2. CDR1 and CDR2 from the germline V gene are MNHNS and SASEGT. Trimming at V came to 0 bases and at J to 11 bases, leaving 13 bases not matched to a gene. The CDR3 covers 16 residues. The CDR3 spells CASSEAPSGSTDRQYF. The CDR3 coding sequence is TGTGCCAGCAGTGAAGCTCCCAGCGGGAGCACAGACAGGCAGTATTTT.